The 8 T cell receptor beta chains below were found in one sample sequenced in a study of T cell clonality in common variable immunodeficiency. Overall study findings and caveats: In common variable immunodeficiency, TCR beta chains reportedly carried fewer deletions and N-nucleotide insertions.

Assay used: immunoSEQ multiplex PCR; TCRdb lists only in-frame clones, some missing. The record shows roughly 40,000 clones for this sample, with no singletons present. No cognate antigen is known for these TCRs. The sequenced sample was peripheral blood mononuclear cells. These receptors were obtained from a human donor with common variable immunodeficiency.

On this clone itself: The read halts 3 residues ahead of the CDR3 end, with the missing end drawn from the germline J gene. The chain carries TRBV19 and TRBJ2-7, with TRBD1 as a possible D gene (5 bases). The CDR3 totals 14 residues. The germline V gene encodes CDR1 LNHDA and CDR2 SQIVND (reference sequence). Trimming took off 0 bases at V and 5 bases at J, with 11 bases between the two ends. The part of the CDR3 DNA that was read is TGTGCCAGTAGTATAGATGGACAAACTAACGAG. It specifies CASSIDGQTNE. The full CDR3 sequence reads CASSIDGQTNEQYF.

Comments on this clone: The read ends 3 residues early relative to the CDR3; the germline J gene fills the gap. The J gene is TRBJ2-7, the V gene TRBV6-2 or TRBV6-3; maybe TRBD2 (6 bases). The CDR3 extends over 14 amino acids. Looked up from germline, CDR1 is MNHEY and CDR2 is SVGEGT. The V end lost 7 bases, the J end lost 6 bases, and 19 bases lay between the germline ends. CDR3 DNA, as far as it was read: TGTGCCAGCAAAAAAACCGGGACTGGGGTCGAG. It translates to CASKKTGTGVE. The CDR3 as a whole reads CASKKTGTGVEQYF.

The table lists this clone with many counts. The DNA ends 3 residues before the CDR3 does, and the rest of the CDR3 is filled in from the germline J gene. V gene TRBV20-1 combines with J gene TRBJ1-1, with 7 bases aligning to TRBD1. This CDR3 comprises 13 residues. The J segment lost 5 bases and the V segment lost 8 bases, leaving 11 bases of the junction unmatched. Germline CDR1 is DFQATT and CDR2 is SNEGSKA (reference sequence). This chain's CDR3 is CSRASQGKTEAFF. The sequenced part of the CDR3 DNA is TGCAGTCGAGCATCACAGGGGAAAACTGAA.

The sample holds a few counts of this clone. Coverage ceases 3 residues before the CDR3 finishes, and the germline J gene fills in the end. This chain joins TRBV19 and TRBJ2-7; weak D call: TRBD1 (6 bases). The germline CDR1 and CDR2 sequences are LNHDA and SQIVND (reference sequence). Trimming took 2 bases from V and 5 from J, leaving 10 bases between them. The CDR3 spans 13 residues. CDR3 DNA, as far as it was read: TGTGCCAGTAGTATAAGACAGGCACACGAG. Residues: CASSIRQAHE. The whole CDR3 reads CASSIRQAHEQYF.

A note on this clone: The CDR3 end is not reached by the read, which stops 3 residues before it; the germline J gene fills it in. This chain joins TRBV2 and TRBJ2-1; 15 positions match TRBD2. The germline V gene encodes CDR1 SNHLY and CDR2 FYNNEI. This CDR3 comprises 19 residues. The J segment lost 2 bases and the V segment lost 2 bases, leaving 7 bases of the junction unmatched. The part of the CDR3 DNA that was read is TGTGCCAGCAGTGAACCTGGGACTAGCGGGGGGCAAGCCTACAATGAG. It specifies CASSEPGTSGGQAYNE. In full, the CDR3 is CASSEPGTSGGQAYNEQFF.

This clone has a count of ten or more. A junction end diverges from the germline sequence, so it may reflect a read error. The CDR3 goes on 3 residues after the read ends, and that part is filled in from the germline J gene. V gene TRBV7-7 combines with J gene TRBJ1-1; D possibly corresponds to TRBD1 (5 bases). The germline CDR1 and CDR2 sequences are SSHAT and FNYEAQ (reference sequence). This CDR3 contains 16 residues. The CDR3 DNA, read in part, is TGTGCTAGCAGCTTACTGGCACAGGTAGGACGTCCTGAA. It encodes CASSLLAQVGRPE. The full CDR3 protein reads CASSLLAQVGRPEAFF. Together with reference TRBV7-7 and TRBJ1-1, the CDR3 gives the full variable domain: GAGVSQSPRYKVTKRGQDVTLRCDPISSHATLYWYQQALGQGPEFLTYFNYEAQPDKSGLPSDRFSAERPEGSISTLTIQRTEQRDSAMYRCASSLLAQVGRPEAFFGQGTRLTVV.

This clone was recorded at least ten times. The read comes to an end 3 residues before the CDR3 does, leaving the germline J gene to fill in the end. The chain employs TRBV10-1 and TRBJ2-1; D is possibly TRBD2 (5 bases). V was trimmed by 3 bases and J by 2 bases, leaving 14 bases between them. The CDR3 runs to 16 residues. CDR1 WNHNN and CDR2 SYGVQD come from the germline V gene (reference sequence). Incomplete CDR3 DNA: TGCGCCAGCAGTGACAGCGGAGCAAAAGCCTACAATGAG. This sequence encodes CASSDSGAKAYNE. The entire CDR3 protein reads CASSDSGAKAYNEQFF.

This clone has at least ten counts. The observed sequence ends 3 residues before the CDR3 terminus, with the missing tail filled in from the germline J gene. This chain uses TRBV5-1 with TRBJ2-3, with 12 bases identical to TRBD2. CDR3 length: 18 residues. V lost 1 base to trimming and J lost 0 bases; unmatched junction nucleotides: 6. The germline CDR1 and CDR2 sequences are SGHRS and YFSETQ. Incomplete CDR3 DNA: TGCGCCAGCAGCTTGCCTAGCGGGAGGGCCACTAGCACAGATACG. Translation gives CASSLPSGRATSTDT. The CDR3, in full, reads CASSLPSGRATSTDTQYF.